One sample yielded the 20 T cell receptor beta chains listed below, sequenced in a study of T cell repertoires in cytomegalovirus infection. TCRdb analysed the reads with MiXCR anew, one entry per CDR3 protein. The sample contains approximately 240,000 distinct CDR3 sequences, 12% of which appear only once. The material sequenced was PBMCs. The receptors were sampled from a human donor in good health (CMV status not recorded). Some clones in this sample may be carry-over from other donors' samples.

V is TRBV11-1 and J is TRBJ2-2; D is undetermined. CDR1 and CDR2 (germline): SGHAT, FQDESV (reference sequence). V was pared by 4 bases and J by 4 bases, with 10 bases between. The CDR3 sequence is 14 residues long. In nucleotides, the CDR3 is TGTGCCAGCAGCTGGCGAGTAGCCACCGGGGAGCTGTTTTTT. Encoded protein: CASSWRVATGELFF.

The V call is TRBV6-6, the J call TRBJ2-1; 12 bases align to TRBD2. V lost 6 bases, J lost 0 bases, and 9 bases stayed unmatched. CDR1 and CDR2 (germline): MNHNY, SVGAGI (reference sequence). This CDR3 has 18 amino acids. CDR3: CASRRLAGALSSYNEQFF. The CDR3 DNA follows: TGTGCCAGCAGACGACTAGCGGGGGCCCTAAGCTCCTACAATGAGCAGTTCTTC.

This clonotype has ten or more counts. CDR3 amino acids: CASNGRLASTDTQYF. The CDR3 coding sequence is TGTGCCAGCAACGGACGTCTGGCTAGCACAGATACGCAGTATTTT. This sequence joins TRBV7-2 and TRBJ2-3; no reliable D call. V was pared by 7 bases and J by 0 bases, with 14 bases between. CDR1 is SGHTA, CDR2 FQGNSA, per germline. The CDR3 covers 15 residues.

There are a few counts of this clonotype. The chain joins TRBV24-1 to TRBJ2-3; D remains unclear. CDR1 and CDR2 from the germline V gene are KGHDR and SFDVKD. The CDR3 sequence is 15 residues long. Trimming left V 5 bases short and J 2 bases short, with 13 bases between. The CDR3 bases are TGTGCCACCAGTGTAAACAGAGAGAACACAGATACGCAGTATTTT. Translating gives CATSVNRENTDTQYF.

The CDR3 protein is CASSYLGLAENTGELFF. In DNA, the CDR3 is TGTGCCAGCAGTTACTTGGGACTAGCTGAGAACACCGGGGAGCTGTTTTTT. J is TRBJ2-2 and V is TRBV6-5; TRBD2 agrees at 9 bases. The trim removed 1 base at V and 1 base at J, leaving 4 bases unmatched. The length of the CDR3 is 17 residues. Germline CDR1 MNHEY, CDR2 SVGAGI.

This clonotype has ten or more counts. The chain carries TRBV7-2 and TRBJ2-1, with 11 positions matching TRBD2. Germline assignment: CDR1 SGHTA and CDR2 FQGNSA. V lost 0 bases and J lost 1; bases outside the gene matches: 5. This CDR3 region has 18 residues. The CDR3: CASSLATSGGGSYNEQFF. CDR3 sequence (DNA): TGTGCCAGCAGCTTAGCCACTAGCGGGGGAGGTTCCTACAATGAGCAGTTCTTC.

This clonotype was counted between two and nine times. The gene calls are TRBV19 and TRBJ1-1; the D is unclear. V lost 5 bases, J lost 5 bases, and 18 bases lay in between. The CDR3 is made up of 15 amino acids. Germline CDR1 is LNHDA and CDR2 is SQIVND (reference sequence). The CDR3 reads CASSLIPGKTTEAFF. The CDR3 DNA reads TGTGCCAGTAGTCTTATTCCAGGAAAAACAACTGAAGCTTTCTTT.

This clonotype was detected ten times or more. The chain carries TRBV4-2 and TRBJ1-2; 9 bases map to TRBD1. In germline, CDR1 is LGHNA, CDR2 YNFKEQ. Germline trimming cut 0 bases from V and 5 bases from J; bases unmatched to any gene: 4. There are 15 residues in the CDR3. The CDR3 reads CASSQEGQGSYGYTF. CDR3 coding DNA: TGTGCCAGCAGCCAAGAAGGACAGGGGAGTTATGGCTACACCTTC.

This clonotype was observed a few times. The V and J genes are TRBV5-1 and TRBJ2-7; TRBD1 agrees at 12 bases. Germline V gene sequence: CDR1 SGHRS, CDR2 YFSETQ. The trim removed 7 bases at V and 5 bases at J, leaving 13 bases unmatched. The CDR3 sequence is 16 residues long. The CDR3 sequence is CASFSDRGTGGDEQYF. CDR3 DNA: TGCGCCAGCTTCTCCGACCGTGGGACAGGGGGCGACGAGCAGTACTTC.

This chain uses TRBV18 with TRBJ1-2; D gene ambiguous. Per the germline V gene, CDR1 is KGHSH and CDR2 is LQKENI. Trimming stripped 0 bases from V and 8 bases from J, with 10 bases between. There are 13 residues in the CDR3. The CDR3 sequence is CASSPPRPGGYTF. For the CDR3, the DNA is TGTGCCAGCTCACCACCGCGTCCCGGCGGCTACACCTTC. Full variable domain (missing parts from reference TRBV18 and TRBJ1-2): NAGVMQNPRHLVRRRGQEARLRCSPMKGHSHVYWYRQLPEEGLKFMVYLQKENIIDESGMPKERFSAEFPKEGPSILRIQQVVRGDSAAYFCASSPPRPGGYTFGSGTRLTVV.

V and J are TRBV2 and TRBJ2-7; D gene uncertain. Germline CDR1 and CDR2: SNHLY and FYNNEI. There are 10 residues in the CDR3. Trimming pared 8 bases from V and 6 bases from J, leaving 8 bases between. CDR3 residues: CASLKGEQYF. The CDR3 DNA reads TGTGCCAGCCTGAAGGGCGAGCAGTACTTC.

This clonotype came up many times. The CDR3 sequence: CASSQDETQYF. The DNA of the CDR3 is TGTGCCAGCAGCCAAGATGAGACCCAGTACTTC. The chain is built from TRBV14 and TRBJ2-5; the D is unclear. The V gene lost 0 bases and the J gene lost 5 bases, with 1 base spanning the gap. The CDR3 runs 11 residues. CDR1 and CDR2 from the germline V gene are SGHDN and FVKESK.

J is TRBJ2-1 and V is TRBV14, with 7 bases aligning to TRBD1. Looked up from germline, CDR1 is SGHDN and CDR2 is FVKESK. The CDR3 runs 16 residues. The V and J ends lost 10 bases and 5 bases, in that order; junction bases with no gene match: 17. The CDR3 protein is CAILPYRGIRDNEQFF. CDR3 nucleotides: TGTGCCATCCTCCCGTACAGGGGTATCAGGGACAATGAGCAGTTCTTC.

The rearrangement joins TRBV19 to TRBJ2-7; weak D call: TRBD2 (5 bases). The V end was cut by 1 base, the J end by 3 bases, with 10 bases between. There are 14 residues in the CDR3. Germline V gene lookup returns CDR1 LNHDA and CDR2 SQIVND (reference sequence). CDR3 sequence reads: CASSIGELHYEQYF. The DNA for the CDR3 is TGTGCCAGTAGTATAGGGGAGCTACACTACGAGCAGTACTTC.

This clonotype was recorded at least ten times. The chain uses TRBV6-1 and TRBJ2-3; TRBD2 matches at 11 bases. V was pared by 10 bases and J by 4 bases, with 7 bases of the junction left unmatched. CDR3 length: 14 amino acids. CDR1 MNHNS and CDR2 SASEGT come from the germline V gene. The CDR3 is CATRLAGRADTQYF. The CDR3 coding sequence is TGTGCCACTAGACTAGCGGGACGGGCAGATACGCAGTATTTT.

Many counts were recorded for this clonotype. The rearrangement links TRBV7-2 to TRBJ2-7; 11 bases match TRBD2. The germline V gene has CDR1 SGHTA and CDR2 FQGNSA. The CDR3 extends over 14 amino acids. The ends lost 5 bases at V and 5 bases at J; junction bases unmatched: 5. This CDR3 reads CASSTSGSLHEQYF. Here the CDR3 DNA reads TGTGCCAGCAGCACTAGCGGGAGTCTCCACGAGCAGTACTTC. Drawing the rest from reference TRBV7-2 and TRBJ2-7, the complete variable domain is GAGVSQSPSNKVTEKGKDVELRCDPISGHTALYWYRQSLGQGLEFLIYFQGNSAPDKSGLPSDRFSAERTGGSVSTLTIQRTQQEDSAVYLCASSTSGSLHEQYFGPGTRLTVT.

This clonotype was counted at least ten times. CDR3 nucleotide sequence: TGTGCCAGCAGGCGGGGGGGGTCAGGAAACACCATATATTTT. Translated, it gives CASRRGGSGNTIYF. The chain recombines TRBV7-2 with TRBJ1-3; D might be TRBD1 (5 bases). Per germline, CDR1 SGHTA and CDR2 FQGNSA. Trimming took off 6 bases at V and 4 bases at J, with 13 bases between the two ends. The length of the CDR3 is 14 residues.

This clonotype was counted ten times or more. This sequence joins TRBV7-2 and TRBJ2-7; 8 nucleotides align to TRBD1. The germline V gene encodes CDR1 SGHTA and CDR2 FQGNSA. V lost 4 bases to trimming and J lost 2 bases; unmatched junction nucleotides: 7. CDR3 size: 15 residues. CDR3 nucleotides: TGTGCCAGCAGCTACAGACAGGGGCCCCCCTACGAGCAGTACTTC. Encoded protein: CASSYRQGPPYEQYF.

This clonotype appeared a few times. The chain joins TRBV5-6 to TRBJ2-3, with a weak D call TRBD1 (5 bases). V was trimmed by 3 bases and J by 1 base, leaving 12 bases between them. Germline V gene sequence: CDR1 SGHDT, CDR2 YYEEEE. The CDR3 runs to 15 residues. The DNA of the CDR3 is TGTGCCAGCAGCTCCAGGGTTGTCGGCACAGATACGCAGTATTTT. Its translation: CASSSRVVGTDTQYF.

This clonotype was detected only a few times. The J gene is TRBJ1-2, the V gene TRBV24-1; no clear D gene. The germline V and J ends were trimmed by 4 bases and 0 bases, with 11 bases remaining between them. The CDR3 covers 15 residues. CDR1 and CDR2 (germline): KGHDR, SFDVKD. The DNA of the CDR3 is TGTGCCACCAGTGACGGACGCTTTGCTAACTATGGCTACACCTTC. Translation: CATSDGRFANYGYTF.